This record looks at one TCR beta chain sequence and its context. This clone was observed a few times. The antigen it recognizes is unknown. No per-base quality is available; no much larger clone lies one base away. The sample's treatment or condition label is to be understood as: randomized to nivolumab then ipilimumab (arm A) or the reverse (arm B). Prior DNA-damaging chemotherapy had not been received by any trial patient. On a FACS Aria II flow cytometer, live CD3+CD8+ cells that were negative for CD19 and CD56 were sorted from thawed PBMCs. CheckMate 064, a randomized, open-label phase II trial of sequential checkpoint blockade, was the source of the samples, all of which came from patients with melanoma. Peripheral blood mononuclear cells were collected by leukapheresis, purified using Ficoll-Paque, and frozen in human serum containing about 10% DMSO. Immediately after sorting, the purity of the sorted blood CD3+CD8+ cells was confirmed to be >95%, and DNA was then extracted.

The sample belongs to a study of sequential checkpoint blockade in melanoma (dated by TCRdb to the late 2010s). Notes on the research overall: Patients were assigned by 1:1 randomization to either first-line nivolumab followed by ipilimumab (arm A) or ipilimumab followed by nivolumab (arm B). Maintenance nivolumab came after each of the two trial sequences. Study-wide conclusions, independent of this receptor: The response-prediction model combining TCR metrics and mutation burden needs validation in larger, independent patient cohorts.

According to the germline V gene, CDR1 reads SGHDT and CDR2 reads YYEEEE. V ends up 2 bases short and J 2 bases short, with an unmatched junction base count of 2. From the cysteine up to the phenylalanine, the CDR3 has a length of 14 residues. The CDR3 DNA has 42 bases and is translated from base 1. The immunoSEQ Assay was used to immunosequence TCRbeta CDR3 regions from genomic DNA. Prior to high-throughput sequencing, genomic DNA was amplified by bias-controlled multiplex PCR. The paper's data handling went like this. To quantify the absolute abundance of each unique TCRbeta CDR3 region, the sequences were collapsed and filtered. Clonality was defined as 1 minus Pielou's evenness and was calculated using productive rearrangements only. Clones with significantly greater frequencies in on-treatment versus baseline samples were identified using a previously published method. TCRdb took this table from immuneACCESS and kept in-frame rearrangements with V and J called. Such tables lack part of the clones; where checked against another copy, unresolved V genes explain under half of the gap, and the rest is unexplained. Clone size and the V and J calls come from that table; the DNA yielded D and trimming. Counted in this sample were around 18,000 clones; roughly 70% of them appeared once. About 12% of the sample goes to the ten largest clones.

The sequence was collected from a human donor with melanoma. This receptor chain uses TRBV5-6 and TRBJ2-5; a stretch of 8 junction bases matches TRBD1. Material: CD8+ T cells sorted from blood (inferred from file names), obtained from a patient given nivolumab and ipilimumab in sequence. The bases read TGTGCCAGCAGCTTACGACAGGGGCAAGAGACCCAGTACTTC. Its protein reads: CASSLRQGQETQYF.